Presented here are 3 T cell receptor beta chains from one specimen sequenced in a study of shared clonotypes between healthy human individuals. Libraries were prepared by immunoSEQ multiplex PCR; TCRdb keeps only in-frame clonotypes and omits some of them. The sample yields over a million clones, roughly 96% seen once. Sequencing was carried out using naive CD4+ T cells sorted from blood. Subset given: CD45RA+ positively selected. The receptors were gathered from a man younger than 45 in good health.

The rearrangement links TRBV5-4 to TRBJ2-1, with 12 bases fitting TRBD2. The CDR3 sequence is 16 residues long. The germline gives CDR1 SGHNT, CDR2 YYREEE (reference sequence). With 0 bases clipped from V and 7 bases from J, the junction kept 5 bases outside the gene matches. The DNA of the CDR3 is TGTGCCAGCAGCTTGGCCGGGACTAGCGGGCTTAATGAGCAGTTCTTC. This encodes CASSLAGTSGLNEQFF.

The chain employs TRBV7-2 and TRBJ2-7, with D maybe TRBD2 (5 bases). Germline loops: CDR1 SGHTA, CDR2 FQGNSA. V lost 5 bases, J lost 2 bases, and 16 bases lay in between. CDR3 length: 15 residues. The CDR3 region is CASSRGRTAPYEQYF. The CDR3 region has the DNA TGTGCCAGCAGCCGAGGCCGGACTGCCCCCTACGAGCAGTACTTC.

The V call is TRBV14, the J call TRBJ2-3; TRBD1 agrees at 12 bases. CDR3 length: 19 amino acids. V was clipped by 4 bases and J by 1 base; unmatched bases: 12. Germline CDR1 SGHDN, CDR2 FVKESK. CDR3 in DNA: TGTGCCAGCAGCCGCCGCTTGGGGGACAGGGGGCTTGGCACAGATACGCAGTATTTT. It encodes CASSRRLGDRGLGTDTQYF.